The TCR beta chain under discussion was sequenced for a study of shared clonotypes between healthy human individuals. For the study at large: Each donor contributed plates that comprised three CD4 naive, three CD4 memory, two CD8 naive and one CD8 memory. Regarding the study as a whole: The sole specimen, blood, was sampled, and tissue repertoires likely differ. Clonotypes which were not shared had lower generation probabilities than clonotypes that all four donors shared.

Deep-level assay runs were performed. Profiled with immunoSEQ multiplex PCR; TCRdb holds only in-frame clones, not every one. This sample has fewer than 2.5 million clones, with 93% found just once. CDR3 length: 14 amino acids. Germline V CDR1 and CDR2: MNHEY, SMNVEV (reference sequence). With 5 bases removed from V and 8 bases from J, the gap between germline ends came to 17 bases. Comment on this clone: Antigen specificity is unknown.

The sample consisted of naive CD4+ T cells from PBMCs. As for subset: CD45RA+ positively selected. This receptor was taken from a man aged 18 to 35 in good health. Some clones in this sample may be carry-over from other donors' samples. This chain connects TRBV27 to TRBJ2-3; no clear D. CDR3 in DNA: TGTGCCAGCAGTGCACAAGCGCCGGTGGCTACGCAGTATTTT. The encoded protein is CASSAQAPVATQYF.